Listed here are 10 T cell receptor beta chains from one sample, sequenced in a study of CD8 T cells in ankylosing spondylitis. TCRdb recomputed calls from the 5' RACE reads with MiXCR, one row per CDR3 protein. The sample yields 150,000 to 200,000 distinct CDR3 sequences, 10% to 15% seen once. The sequenced sample was blood, either unsorted or a sorted T cell fraction (not recorded which). Source of these receptors: a female donor with ankylosing spondylitis or in good health (not recorded which).

The chain employs TRBV19 and TRBJ2-2; 9 bases fit TRBD2. Germline trimming cut 6 bases from V and 0 bases from J; bases unmatched to any gene: 2. The germline V gene has CDR1 LNHDA and CDR2 SQIVND (reference sequence). The CDR3 contains 15 residues. CDR3 loop: CASRTSGANTGELFF. The DNA for the CDR3 is TGTGCCAGTAGGACTAGCGGAGCGAACACCGGGGAGCTGTTTTTT. Based on the CDR3 plus reference TRBV19 and TRBJ2-2, the full variable domain is DGGITQSPKYLFRKEGQNVTLSCEQNLNHDAMYWYRQDPGQGLRLIYYSQIVNDFQKGDIAEGYSVSREKKESFPLTVTSAQKNPTAFYLCASRTSGANTGELFFGEGSRLTVL.

The chain uses TRBV7-2 and TRBJ2-2; 7 bases fit TRBD1. CDR1 and CDR2 from the germline V gene are SGHTA and FQGNSA. V dropped 5 bases and J dropped 1; count of bases not matched to a gene: 4. The CDR3 spans 15 residues. This CDR3 reads CASSRRQGNTGELFF. CDR3 bases: TGTGCCAGCAGCAGAAGACAGGGGAACACCGGGGAGCTGTTTTTT.

This clonotype was seen many times. The DNA of the CDR3 is TGTGCCAGCAGCTTGGTCAGGGCCCTGTCCAGCGGGGAGCTGTTTTTT. Protein product: CASSLVRALSSGELFF. The V and J genes are TRBV5-6 and TRBJ2-2; the D gene is possibly TRBD1 (5 bases). V shed 0 bases and J shed 7 bases, with 16 bases lying between them. The V gene's germline CDR1 is SGHDT and CDR2 YYEEEE. The CDR3 is 16 residues long. The whole variable domain, remainder taken from reference TRBV5-6 and TRBJ2-2, is DAGVTQSPTHLIKTRGQQVTLRCSPKSGHDTVSWYQQALGQGPQFIFQYYEEEERQRGNFPDRFSGHQFPNYSSELNVNALLLGDSALYLCASSLVRALSSGELFFGEGSRLTVL.

The V and J genes are TRBV27 and TRBJ1-2; weak D call: TRBD1 (6 bases). Germline CDR1 reads MNHEY; CDR2 reads SMNVEV (reference sequence). The V gene lost 5 bases and the J gene lost 0 bases, with 10 bases spanning the gap. The CDR3 sequence is 14 residues long. In DNA form, the CDR3 reads TGTGCCAGCAGTGAACAGGGAGCTAACTATGGCTACACCTTC. This translates into CASSEQGANYGYTF.

This clonotype showed up many times. This rearrangement joins TRBV6-2 or TRBV6-3 to TRBJ2-3, with D maybe TRBD2 (5 bases). Germline assignment: CDR1 MNHEY and CDR2 SVGEGT. V dropped 4 bases and J dropped 1 base, with 12 bases sitting between them. CDR3 size: 15 residues. The CDR3 is CASSLEETRTDTQYF. The CDR3 DNA reads TGTGCCAGCAGTTTGGAGGAGACGCGCACAGATACGCAGTATTTT.

This chain uses TRBV5-1 with TRBJ2-1; D perhaps matches TRBD1 (6 bases). V was clipped by 7 bases and J by 0 bases, with 17 bases between them. CDR3 length equals 16 residues. The V gene's germline CDR1 is SGHRS and CDR2 YFSETQ. The CDR3 DNA follows: TGCGCCAGCTGTGGGGGCCTTAGGAGCTCCTACAATGAGCAGTTCTTC. Protein: CASCGGLRSSYNEQFF.

This clonotype was picked up many times. The rearrangement uses TRBV5-6 and TRBJ1-1; TRBD1 might be the D (5 bases). The CDR3 has 13 amino acids. In germline, CDR1 is SGHDT, CDR2 YYEEEE. Trimming took 4 bases from V and 1 from J, leaving 8 bases between them. CDR3 sequence (DNA): TGTGCCAGCAGCACAGGTCGGAACACTGAAGCTTTCTTT. Protein product: CASSTGRNTEAFF.

This clonotype was counted only a few times. The J gene is TRBJ2-3, the V gene TRBV5-6, with a weak D call TRBD2 (5 bases). The germline V and J ends were trimmed by 2 bases and 8 bases, with 6 bases remaining between them. Germline CDR1 and CDR2: SGHDT and YYEEEE. The CDR3 covers 11 residues. CDR3 amino acids: CASSFGVTQYF. DNA for the CDR3: TGTGCCAGCAGCTTCGGGGTTACGCAGTATTTT.

This clonotype was counted many times. V and J are TRBV7-3 and TRBJ2-3; D possibly corresponds to TRBD1 (6 bases). Between the trimmed V and J ends, which lost 5 bases and 5 bases, there was a span of 17 bases. CDR1 and CDR2 (germline): SGHTA, FQGTGA. The CDR3 length is 15 residues. CDR3 bases: TGTGCCAGCAGCATTCACAGGGATGGAGGAGATACGCAGTATTTT. Translating gives CASSIHRDGGDTQYF.

In this sample, this clonotype turned up many times. The chain has TRBV7-9 and TRBJ1-1; D might be TRBD1 (6 bases). CDR1 SEHNR and CDR2 FQNEAQ come from the germline V gene (reference sequence). The CDR3 has 13 amino acids. V was pared by 1 base and J by 5 bases, with 8 bases between. CDR3 loop: CASSLERGTEAFF. The CDR3 DNA sequence: TGTGCCAGCAGCTTAGAGAGGGGGACTGAAGCTTTCTTT.